This TCR beta chain comes out of a study of shared clonotypes between healthy human individuals. Study results and caveats: Non-shared clonotypes had lower generation probabilities than those shared by all four donors.

Using 200 ng DNA, approximately 30,000 T cell genomes, the sorted-subset replicate PCRs were run. Repertoires were generated with immunoSEQ multiplex PCR, while TCRdb's copy carries only in-frame clones and drops some. The sample contains 110,000 or so clones, 55% to 80% of which appear only once. The germline V gene has CDR1 SGHTA and CDR2 FQGNSA. This CDR3 contains 18 residues. Trimming removed 1 base from V and 2 bases from J, with 21 bases in between. Turning to this clone: Its antigen is currently unknown.

Healthy and HIV-negative, the adult donors had no recent acute infections or vaccinations. The specimen was memory CD8+ T cells sorted from blood. Subset meaning: CD45RO+ cells pooled with CCR7-negative TemRA cells. The J gene is TRBJ2-7, the V gene TRBV7-2; D may be TRBD1 (7 bases). The TCR originated in a woman in her 30s in good health. CDR3 DNA: TGTGCCAGCAGCTTAGACGGGGAGGAGGGGGCAAGGGCCTACGAGCAGTACTTC. This gives the protein CASSLDGEEGARAYEQYF. The complete variable domain, with remaining parts taken from reference TRBV7-2 and TRBJ2-7, reads GAGVSQSPSNKVTEKGKDVELRCDPISGHTALYWYRQSLGQGLEFLIYFQGNSAPDKSGLPSDRFSAERTGGSVSTLTIQRTQQEDSAVYLCASSLDGEEGARAYEQYFGPGTRLTVT.